This TCR beta chain was documented in a study of PD-1 blockade in mismatch repair-deficient tumors. Study as a whole: Patients had approximately 12 mismatch repair-deficient cancer types, all previously treated and progressing.

Repertoires were generated with immunoSEQ multiplex PCR, while TCRdb's copy carries only in-frame clones and drops some. The sample shows about 16,000 clones, approximately 84% of them seen only once. PCR or immunohistochemistry showed mismatch repair deficiency in every enrolled patient. The TCR-sequenced patients were a few responders to pembrolizumab. On this clone itself: What it recognizes is unknown.

The CDR3 runs 14 residues. CDR1 LNHNV and CDR2 YYDKDF come from the germline V gene (reference sequence). Trimming removed 0 bases from V and 11 bases from J; junction bases left unmatched: 8. The study's findings and limits: Tumor-resident clones, often absent from pretreatment blood, expanded after pembrolizumab and then contracted.

The rearrangement uses TRBV15 and TRBJ2-5; 8 bases are a match to TRBD2. This clonotype was obtained from an adult with mismatch repair-deficient cancer. Sample: PBMCs, taken 4 weeks after starting pembrolizumab. The CDR3 region is CATSRDQASGSQYF. CDR3 coding DNA: TGTGCCACCAGCAGAGATCAGGCTAGCGGGTCTCAGTACTTC. The variable domain in full, with the rest retrieved from reference TRBV15 and TRBJ2-5, is DAMVIQNPRYQVTQFGKPVTLSCSQTLNHNVMYWYQQKSSQAPKLLFHYYDKDFNNEADTPDNFQSRRPNTSFCFLDIRSPGLGDTAMYLCATSRDQASGSQYFGPGTRLLVL.